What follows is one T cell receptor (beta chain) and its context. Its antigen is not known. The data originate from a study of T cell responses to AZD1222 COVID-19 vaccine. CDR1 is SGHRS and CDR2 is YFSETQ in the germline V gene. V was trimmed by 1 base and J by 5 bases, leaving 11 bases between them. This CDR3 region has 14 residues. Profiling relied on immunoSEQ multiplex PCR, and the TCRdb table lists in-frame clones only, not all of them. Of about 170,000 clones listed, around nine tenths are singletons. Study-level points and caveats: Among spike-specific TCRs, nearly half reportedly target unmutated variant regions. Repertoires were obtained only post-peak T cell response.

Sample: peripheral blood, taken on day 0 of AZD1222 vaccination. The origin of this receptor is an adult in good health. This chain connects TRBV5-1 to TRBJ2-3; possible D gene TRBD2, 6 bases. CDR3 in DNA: TGCGCCAGCAGCTTGTCCGGGAGTGGAGATACGCAGTATTTT. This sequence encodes CASSLSGSGDTQYF.